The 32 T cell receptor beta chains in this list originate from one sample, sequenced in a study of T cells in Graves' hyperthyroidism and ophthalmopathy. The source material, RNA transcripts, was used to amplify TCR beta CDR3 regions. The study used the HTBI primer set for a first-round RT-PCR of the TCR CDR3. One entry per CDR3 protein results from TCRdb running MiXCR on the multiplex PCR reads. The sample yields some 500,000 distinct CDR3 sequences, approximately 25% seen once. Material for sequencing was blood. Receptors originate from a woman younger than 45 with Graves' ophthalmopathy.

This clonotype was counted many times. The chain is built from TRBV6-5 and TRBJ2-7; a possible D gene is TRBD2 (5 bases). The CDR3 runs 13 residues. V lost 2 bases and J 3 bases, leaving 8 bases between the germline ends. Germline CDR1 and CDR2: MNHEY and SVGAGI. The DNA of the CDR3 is TGTGCCAGCAGTTACAACGGACTCTACGAGCAGTACTTC. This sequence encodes CASSYNGLYEQYF.

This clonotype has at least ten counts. The CDR3 region has the DNA TGTGCCAGTAGTATCCGGGACATCGATAAGCAGTACTTC. This translates into CASSIRDIDKQYF. This chain links TRBV19 with TRBJ2-7, with TRBD1 as a possible D gene (6 bases). CDR3 length: 13 residues. V was trimmed by 3 bases and J by 8 bases, leaving 14 bases between them. The germline CDR1 and CDR2 sequences are LNHDA and SQIVND (reference sequence). Complete variable domain (other parts from reference TRBV19 and TRBJ2-7): DGGITQSPKYLFRKEGQNVTLSCEQNLNHDAMYWYRQDPGQGLRLIYYSQIVNDFQKGDIAEGYSVSREKKESFPLTVTSAQKNPTAFYLCASSIRDIDKQYFGPGTRLTVT.

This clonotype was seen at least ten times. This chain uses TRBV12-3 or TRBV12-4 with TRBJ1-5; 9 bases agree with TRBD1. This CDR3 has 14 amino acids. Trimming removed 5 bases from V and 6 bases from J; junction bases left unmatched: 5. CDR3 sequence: CASSVGQGIQPQHF. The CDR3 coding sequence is TGTGCCAGCAGTGTAGGACAGGGGATTCAGCCCCAGCATTTT.

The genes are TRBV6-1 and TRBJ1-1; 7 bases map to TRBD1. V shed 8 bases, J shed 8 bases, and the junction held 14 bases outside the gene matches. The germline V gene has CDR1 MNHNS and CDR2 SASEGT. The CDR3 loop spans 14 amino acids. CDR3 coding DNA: TGTGCCAGCTTCCTCCAGGGGGGTTCCACCGAAGCTTTCTTT. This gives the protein CASFLQGGSTEAFF.

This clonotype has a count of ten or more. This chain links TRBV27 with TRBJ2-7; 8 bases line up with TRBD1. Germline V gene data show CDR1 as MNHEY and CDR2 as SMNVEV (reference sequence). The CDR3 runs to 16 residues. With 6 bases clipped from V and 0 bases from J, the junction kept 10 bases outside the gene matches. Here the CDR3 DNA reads TGTGCCAGCAGGCGTTCAGGGGGCTTGAGCTCCTACGAGCAGTACTTC. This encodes CASRRSGGLSSYEQYF.

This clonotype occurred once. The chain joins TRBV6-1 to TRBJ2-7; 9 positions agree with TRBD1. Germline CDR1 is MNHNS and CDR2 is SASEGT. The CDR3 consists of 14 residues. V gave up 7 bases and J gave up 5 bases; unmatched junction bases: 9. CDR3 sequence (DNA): TGTGCCAGCAACCGGGACAGGGTGTCGGACGAGCAGTACTTC. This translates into CASNRDRVSDEQYF.

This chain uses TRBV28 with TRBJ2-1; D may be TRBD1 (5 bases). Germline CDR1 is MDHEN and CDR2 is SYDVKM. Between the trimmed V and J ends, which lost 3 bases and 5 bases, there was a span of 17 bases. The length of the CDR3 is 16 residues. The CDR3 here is CASSFNVRVVNNEQFF. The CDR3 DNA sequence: TGTGCCAGCAGTTTCAACGTCAGGGTCGTTAACAATGAGCAGTTCTTC.

The CDR3, as DNA: TGTGCCTGGAGCCAAGACATTAACTATGGCTACACCTTC. Its protein is CAWSQDINYGYTF. The rearrangement joins TRBV30 to TRBJ1-2; D remains ambiguous. This CDR3 region has 13 residues. V lost 3 bases and J lost 1, with 9 bases in between. Germline V CDR1 and CDR2: GTSNPN, SVGIG (reference sequence).

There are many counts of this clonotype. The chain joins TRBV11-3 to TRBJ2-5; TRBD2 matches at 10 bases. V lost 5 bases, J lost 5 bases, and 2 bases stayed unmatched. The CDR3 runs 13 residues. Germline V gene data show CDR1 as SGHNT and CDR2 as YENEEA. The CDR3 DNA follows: TGTGCCAGCAGCACGGGACTAGCGGAGACCCAGTACTTC. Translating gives CASSTGLAETQYF.

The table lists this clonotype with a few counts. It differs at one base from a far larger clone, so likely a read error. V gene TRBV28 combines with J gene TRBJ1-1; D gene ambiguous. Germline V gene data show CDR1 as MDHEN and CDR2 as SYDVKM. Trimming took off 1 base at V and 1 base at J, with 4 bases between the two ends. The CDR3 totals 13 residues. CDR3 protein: CASSLYKNTEAFF. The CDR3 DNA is TGTGCCAGCAGTTTATACAAGAACACTGAAGCTTTCTTT. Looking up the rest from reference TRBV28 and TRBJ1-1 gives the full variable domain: DVKVTQSSRYLVKRTGEKVFLECVQDMDHENMFWYRQDPGLGLRLIYFSYDVKMKEKGDIPEGYSVSREKKERFSLILESASTNQTSMYLCASSLYKNTEAFFGQGTRLTVV.

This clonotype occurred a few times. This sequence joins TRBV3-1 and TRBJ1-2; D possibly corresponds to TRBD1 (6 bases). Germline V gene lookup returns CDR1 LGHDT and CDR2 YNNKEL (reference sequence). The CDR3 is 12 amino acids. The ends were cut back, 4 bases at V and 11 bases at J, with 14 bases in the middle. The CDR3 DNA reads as TGTGCCAGCAGCCGTGGACAGTCCGCGTACACCTTC. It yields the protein CASSRGQSAYTF.

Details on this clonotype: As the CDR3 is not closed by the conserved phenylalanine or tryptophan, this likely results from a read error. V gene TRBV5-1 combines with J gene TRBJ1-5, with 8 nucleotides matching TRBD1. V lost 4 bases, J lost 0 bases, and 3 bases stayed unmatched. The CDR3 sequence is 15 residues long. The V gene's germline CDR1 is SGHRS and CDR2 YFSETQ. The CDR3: CASSPGTGSNQPQHS. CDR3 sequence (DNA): TGCGCCAGCAGCCCCGGGACAGGTAGCAATCAGCCCCAGCATTCT.

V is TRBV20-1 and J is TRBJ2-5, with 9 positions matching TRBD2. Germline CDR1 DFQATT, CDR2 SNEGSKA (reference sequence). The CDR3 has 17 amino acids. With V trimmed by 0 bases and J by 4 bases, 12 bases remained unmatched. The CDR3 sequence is CSAREGRGGGARETQYF. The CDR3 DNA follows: TGCAGTGCTAGAGAAGGACGCGGCGGGGGGGCCAGAGAGACCCAGTACTTC.

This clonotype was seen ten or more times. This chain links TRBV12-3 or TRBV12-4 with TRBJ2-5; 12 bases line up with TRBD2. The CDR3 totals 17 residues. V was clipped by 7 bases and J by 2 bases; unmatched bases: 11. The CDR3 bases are TGTGCCAGCACCCGAGGACTAGCGGGGTCGTGGCAAGAGACCCAGTACTTC. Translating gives CASTRGLAGSWQETQYF.

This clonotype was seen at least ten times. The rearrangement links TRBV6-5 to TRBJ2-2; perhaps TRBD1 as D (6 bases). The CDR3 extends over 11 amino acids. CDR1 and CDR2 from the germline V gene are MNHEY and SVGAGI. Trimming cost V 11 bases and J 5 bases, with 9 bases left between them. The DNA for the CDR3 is TGTGCCGCGCAGGGGACCGGGGAGCTGTTTTTT. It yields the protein CAAQGTGELFF.

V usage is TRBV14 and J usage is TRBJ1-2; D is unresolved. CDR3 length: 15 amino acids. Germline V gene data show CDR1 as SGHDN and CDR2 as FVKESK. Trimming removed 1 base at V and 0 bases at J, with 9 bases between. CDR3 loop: CASSQVLGANYGYTF. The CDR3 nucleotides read TGTGCCAGCAGCCAAGTTCTGGGCGCTAACTATGGCTACACCTTC.

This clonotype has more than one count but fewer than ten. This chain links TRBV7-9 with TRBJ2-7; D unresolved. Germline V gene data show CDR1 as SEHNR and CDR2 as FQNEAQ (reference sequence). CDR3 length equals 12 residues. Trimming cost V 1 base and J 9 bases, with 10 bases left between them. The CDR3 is CASSLDSPGQYF. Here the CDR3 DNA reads TGTGCCAGCAGCTTAGACTCTCCAGGGCAGTACTTC.

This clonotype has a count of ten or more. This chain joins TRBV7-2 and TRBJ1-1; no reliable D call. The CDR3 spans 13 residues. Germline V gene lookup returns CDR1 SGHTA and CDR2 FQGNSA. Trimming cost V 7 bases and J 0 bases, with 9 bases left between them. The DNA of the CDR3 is TGTGCCAGCAAGGTTTTCATGAACACTGAAGCTTTCTTT. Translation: CASKVFMNTEAFF.

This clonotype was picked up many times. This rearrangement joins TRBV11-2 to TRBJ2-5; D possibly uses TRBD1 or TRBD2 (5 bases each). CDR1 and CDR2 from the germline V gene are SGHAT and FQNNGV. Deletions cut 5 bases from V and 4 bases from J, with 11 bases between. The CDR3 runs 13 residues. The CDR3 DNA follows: TGTGCCAGCAGCGTTCCGGGACCAGAGACCCAGTACTTC. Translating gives CASSVPGPETQYF. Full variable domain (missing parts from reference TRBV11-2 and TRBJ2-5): EAGVAQSPRYKIIEKRQSVAFWCNPISGHATLYWYQQILGQGPKLLIQFQNNGVVDDSQLPKDRFSAERLKGVDSTLKIQPAKLEDSAVYLCASSVPGPETQYFGPGTRLLVL.

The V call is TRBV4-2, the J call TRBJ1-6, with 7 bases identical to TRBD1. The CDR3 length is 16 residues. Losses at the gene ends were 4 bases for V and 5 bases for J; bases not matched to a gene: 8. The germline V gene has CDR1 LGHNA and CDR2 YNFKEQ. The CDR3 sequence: CASSRQVGQNNSPLHF. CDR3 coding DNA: TGTGCCAGCAGCCGCCAAGTGGGACAGAATAATTCACCCCTCCACTTT.

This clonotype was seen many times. CDR3 DNA: TGTGCCAGCAGTGATATTAACGGTGGCTACACCTTC. Translating gives CASSDINGGYTF. The V and J genes are TRBV2 and TRBJ1-2; D not certain. This CDR3 is built from 12 residues. Germline values: CDR1 SNHLY, CDR2 FYNNEI. V was trimmed by 3 bases and J by 7 bases, leaving 9 bases between them.

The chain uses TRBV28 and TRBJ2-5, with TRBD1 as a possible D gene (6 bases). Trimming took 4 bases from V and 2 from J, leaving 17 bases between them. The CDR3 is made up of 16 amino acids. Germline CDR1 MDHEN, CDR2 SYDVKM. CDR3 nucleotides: TGTGCCAGCAGTTCCTCGGACAGTGAAGCTCAAGAGACCCAGTACTTC. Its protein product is CASSSSDSEAQETQYF.

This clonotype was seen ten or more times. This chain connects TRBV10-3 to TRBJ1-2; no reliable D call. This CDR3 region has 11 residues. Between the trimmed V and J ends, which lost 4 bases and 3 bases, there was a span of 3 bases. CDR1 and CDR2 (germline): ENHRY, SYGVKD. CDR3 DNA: TGTGCCATCAGTGCGGACTATGGCTACACCTTC. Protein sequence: CAISADYGYTF.

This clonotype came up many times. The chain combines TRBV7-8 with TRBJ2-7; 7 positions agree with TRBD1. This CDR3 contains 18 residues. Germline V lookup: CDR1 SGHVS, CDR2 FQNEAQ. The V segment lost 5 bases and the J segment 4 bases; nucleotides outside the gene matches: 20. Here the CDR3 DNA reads TGTGCCAGCAGCCCACCGGACAGGAGCCCTGAGGTCCCTTACGAGCAGTACTTC. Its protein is CASSPPDRSPEVPYEQYF.

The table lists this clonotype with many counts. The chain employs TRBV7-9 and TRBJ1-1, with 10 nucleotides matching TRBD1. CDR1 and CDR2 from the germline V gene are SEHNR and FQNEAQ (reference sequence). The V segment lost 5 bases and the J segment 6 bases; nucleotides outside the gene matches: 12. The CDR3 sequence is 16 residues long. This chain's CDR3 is CASSPTPGQGTPEAFF. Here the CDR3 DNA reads TGTGCCAGCAGCCCGACTCCGGGACAGGGGACTCCTGAAGCTTTCTTT.

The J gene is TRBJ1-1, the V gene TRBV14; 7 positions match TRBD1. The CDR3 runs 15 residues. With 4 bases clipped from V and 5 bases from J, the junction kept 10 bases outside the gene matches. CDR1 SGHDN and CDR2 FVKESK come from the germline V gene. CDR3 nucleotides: TGTGCCAGCAGCCCGAGGACAGGTGGGTGGACTGAAGCTTTCTTT. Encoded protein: CASSPRTGGWTEAFF.

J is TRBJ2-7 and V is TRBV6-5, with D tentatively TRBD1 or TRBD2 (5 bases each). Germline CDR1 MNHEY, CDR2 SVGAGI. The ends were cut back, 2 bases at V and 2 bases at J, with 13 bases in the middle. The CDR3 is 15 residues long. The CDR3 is CASSYRWDGTYEQYF. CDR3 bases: TGTGCCAGCAGTTACCGATGGGACGGCACCTACGAGCAGTACTTC.

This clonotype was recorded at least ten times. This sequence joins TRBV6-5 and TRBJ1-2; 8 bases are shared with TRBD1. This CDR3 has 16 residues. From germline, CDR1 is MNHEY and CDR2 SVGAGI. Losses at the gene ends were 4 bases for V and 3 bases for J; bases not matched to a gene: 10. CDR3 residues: CASSSDRDRSDYGYTF. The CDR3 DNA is TGTGCCAGCAGTTCGGACAGGGATCGATCGGACTATGGCTACACCTTC.

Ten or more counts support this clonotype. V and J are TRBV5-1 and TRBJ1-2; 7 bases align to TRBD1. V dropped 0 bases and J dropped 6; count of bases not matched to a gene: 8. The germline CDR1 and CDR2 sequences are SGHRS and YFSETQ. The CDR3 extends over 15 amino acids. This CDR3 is CASSLEGTAWNGYTF. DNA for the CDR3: TGCGCCAGCAGCTTGGAAGGGACAGCATGGAATGGCTACACCTTC.

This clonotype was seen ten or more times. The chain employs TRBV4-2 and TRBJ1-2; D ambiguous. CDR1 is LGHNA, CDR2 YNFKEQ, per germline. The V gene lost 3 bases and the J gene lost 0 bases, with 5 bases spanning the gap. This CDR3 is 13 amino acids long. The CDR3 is CASSQTTNYGYTF. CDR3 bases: TGTGCCAGCAGCCAGACAACTAACTATGGCTACACCTTC.

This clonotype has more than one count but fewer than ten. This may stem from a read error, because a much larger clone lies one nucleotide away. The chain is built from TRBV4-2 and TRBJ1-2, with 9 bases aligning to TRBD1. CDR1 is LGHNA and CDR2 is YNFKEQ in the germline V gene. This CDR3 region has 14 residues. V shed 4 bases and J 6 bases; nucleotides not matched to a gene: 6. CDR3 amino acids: CASSPPGTGHGYTF. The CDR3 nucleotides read TGTGCCAGCAGCCCCCCCGGGACAGGGCATGGCTACACCTTC.

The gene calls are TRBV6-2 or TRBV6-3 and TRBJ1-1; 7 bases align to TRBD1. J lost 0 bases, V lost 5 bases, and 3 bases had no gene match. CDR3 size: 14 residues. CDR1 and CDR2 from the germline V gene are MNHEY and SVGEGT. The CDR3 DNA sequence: TGTGCCAGCAGTACTCAGGGGGTGAACACTGAAGCTTTCTTT. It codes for CASSTQGVNTEAFF.